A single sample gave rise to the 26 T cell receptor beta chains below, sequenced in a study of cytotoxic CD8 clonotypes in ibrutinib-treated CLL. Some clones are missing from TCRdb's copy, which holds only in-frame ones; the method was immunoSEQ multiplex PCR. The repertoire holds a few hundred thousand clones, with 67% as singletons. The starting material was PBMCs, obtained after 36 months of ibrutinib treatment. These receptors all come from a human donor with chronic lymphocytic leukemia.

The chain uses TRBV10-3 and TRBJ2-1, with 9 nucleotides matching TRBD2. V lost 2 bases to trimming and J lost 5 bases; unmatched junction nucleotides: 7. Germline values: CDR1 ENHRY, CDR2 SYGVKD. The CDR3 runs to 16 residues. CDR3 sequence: CAISEPGLATHNEQFF. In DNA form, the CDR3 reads TGTGCCATCAGTGAGCCGGGACTAGCAACCCACAATGAGCAGTTCTTC.

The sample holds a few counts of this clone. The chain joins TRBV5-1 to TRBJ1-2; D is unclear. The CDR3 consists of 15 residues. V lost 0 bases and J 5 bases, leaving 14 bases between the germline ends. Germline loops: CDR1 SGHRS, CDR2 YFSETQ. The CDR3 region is CASSLVEPSGYGYTF. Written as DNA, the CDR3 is TGCGCCAGCAGCTTGGTGGAGCCTTCGGGGTATGGCTACACCTTC.

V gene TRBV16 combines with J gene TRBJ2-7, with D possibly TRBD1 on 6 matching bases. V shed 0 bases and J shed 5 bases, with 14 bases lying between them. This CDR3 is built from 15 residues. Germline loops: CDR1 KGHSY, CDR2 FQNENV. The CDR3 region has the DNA TGTGCCAGCAGCCAATCTCACAGGGCAGGCAACGAGCAGTACTTC. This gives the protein CASSQSHRAGNEQYF.

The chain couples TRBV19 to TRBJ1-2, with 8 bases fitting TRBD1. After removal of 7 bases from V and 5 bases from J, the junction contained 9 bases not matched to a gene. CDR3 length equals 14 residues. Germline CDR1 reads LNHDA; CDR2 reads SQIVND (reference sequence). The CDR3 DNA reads TGTGCCAGTACATTTGGACAGGGTGAATATGGCTACACCTTC. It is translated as CASTFGQGEYGYTF.

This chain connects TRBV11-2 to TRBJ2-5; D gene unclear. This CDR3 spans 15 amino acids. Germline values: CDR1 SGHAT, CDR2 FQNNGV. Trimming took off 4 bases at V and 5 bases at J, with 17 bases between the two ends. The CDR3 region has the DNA TGTGCCAGCAGCTCAACCTCGGGTCTTGGTGAGACCCAGTACTTC. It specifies CASSSTSGLGETQYF. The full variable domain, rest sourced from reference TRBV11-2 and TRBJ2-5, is EAGVAQSPRYKIIEKRQSVAFWCNPISGHATLYWYQQILGQGPKLLIQFQNNGVVDDSQLPKDRFSAERLKGVDSTLKIQPAKLEDSAVYLCASSSTSGLGETQYFGPGTRLLVL.

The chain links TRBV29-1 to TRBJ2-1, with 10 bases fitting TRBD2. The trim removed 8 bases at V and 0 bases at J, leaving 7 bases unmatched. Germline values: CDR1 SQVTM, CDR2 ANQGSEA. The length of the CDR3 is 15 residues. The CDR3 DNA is TGCAGCTCAGCGGGAGGGGGTTTCTCCTACAATGAGCAGTTCTTC. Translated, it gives CSSAGGGFSYNEQFF.

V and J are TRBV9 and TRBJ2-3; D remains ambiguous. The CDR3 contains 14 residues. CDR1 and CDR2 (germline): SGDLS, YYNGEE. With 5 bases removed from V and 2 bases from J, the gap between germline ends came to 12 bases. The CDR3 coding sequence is TGTGCCAGCAGTCCCAACTCTTTCACAGATACGCAGTATTTT. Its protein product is CASSPNSFTDTQYF.

In DNA, the CDR3 is TGTGCCAGCAGACTATGGGCTACGGATGAGCAGTTCTTC. It specifies CASRLWATDEQFF. V and J are TRBV19 and TRBJ2-1; D is possibly TRBD2 (5 bases). The germline V gene encodes CDR1 LNHDA and CDR2 SQIVND (reference sequence). V was trimmed by 9 bases and J by 8 bases, leaving 17 bases between them. This CDR3 is 13 amino acids long.

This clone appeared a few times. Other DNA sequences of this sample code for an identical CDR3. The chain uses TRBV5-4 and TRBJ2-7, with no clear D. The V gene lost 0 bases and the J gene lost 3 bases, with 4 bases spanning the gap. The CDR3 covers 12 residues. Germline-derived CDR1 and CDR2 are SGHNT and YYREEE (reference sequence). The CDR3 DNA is TGTGCCAGCAGCTTGGGCGGCTACGAGCAGTACTTC. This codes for CASSLGGYEQYF.

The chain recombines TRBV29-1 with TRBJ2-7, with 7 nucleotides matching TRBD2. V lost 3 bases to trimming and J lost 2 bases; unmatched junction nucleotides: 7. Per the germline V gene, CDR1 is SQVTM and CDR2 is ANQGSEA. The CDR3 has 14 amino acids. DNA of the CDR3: TGCAGCGTTGAGTGGACTAGTGAACCCTACGAGCAGTACTTC. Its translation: CSVEWTSEPYEQYF.

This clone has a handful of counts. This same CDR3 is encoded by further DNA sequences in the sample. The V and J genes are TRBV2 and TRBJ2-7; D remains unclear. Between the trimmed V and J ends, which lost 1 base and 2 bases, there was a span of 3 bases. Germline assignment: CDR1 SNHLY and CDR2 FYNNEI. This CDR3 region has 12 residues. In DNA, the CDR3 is TGTGCCAGCAGTGAAGGACCCTACGAGCAGTACTTC. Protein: CASSEGPYEQYF.

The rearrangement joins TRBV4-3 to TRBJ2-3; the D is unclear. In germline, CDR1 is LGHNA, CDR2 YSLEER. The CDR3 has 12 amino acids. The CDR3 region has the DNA TGCGCGCAGTACCCCCGGACAGATACGCAGTATTTT. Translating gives CAQYPRTDTQYF.

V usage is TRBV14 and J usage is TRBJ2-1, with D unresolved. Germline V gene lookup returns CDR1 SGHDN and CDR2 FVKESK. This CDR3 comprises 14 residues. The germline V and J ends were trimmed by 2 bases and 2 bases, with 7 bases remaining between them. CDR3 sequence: CASSQLTTYNEQFF. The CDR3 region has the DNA TGTGCCAGCAGCCAACTTACAACCTACAATGAGCAGTTCTTC.

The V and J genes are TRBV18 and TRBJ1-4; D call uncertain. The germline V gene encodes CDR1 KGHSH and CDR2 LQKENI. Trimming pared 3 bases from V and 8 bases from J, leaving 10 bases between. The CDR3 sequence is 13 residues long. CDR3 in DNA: TGTGCCAGCTCACCCCATGTGACCGAAAAACTGTTTTTT. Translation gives CASSPHVTEKLFF.

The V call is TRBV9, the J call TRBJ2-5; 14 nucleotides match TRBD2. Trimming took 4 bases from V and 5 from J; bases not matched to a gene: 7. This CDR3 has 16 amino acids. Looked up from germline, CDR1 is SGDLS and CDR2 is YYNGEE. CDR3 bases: TGTGCCAGCAGCCCCCGACTAGCGGGAGGGCAGGAGACCCAGTACTTC. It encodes CASSPRLAGGQETQYF.

CDR3 in DNA: TGCGCCAGCAGCGGATGGACTAGCGGGGGCTCCTACAATGAGCAGTTCTTC. This codes for CASSGWTSGGSYNEQFF. The J gene is TRBJ2-1, the V gene TRBV5-1, with 13 bases aligning to TRBD2. CDR3 length: 17 residues. The V gene's germline CDR1 is SGHRS and CDR2 YFSETQ. Trimming removed 4 bases from V and 0 bases from J; junction bases left unmatched: 4.

The CDR3 coding sequence is TGTGCCAGCAGCTTAGGTTTGGGCGGCGGGACCCAGTACTTC. This translates into CASSLGLGGGTQYF. The chain links TRBV11-3 to TRBJ2-5; D is unresolved. From germline, CDR1 is SGHNT and CDR2 YENEEA. V lost 1 base, J lost 7 bases, and 13 bases lay in between. The CDR3 length is 14 residues.

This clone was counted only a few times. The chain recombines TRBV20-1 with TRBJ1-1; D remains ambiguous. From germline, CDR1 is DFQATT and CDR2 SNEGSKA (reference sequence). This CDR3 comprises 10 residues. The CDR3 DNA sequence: TGCAGCGCCGTTCGTACTGAAGCTTTCTTT. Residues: CSAVRTEAFF.

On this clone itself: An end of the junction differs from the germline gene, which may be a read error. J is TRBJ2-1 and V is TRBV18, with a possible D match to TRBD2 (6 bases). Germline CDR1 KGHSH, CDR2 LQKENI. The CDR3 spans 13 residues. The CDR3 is CASSPLAYNEQFF. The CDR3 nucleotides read TGTGCCAGCTCCCCACTAGCATACAATGAGCAGTTCTTC.

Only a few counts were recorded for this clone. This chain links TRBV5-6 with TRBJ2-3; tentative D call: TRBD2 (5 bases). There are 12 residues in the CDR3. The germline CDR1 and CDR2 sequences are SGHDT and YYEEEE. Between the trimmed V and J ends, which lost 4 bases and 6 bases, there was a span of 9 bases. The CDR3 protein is CASSTRLDTQYF. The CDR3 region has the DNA TGTGCCAGCAGCACTAGGTTGGATACGCAGTATTTT.

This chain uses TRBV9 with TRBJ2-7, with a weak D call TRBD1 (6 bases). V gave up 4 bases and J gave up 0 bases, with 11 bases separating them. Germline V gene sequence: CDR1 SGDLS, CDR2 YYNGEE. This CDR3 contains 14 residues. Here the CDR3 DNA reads TGTGCCAGCAGCCCAACAGGGAACTCCTACGAGCAGTACTTC. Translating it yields CASSPTGNSYEQYF.

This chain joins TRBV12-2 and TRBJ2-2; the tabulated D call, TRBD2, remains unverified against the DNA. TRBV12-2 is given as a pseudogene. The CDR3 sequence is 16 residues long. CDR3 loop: CASRPPGGTNTGELFF. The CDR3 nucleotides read TGTGCAAGTCGCCCCCCGGGGGGGACGAACACCGGGGAGCTGTTTTTT.

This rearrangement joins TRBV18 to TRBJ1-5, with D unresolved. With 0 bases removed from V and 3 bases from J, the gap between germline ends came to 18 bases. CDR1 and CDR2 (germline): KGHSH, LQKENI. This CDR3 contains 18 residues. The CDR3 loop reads CASSPPGWSSTDNQPQHF. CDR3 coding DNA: TGTGCCAGCTCACCACCGGGGTGGAGCTCGACGGACAATCAGCCCCAGCATTTT. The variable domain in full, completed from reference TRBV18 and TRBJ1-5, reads NAGVMQNPRHLVRRRGQEARLRCSPMKGHSHVYWYRQLPEEGLKFMVYLQKENIIDESGMPKERFSAEFPKEGPSILRIQQVVRGDSAAYFCASSPPGWSSTDNQPQHFGDGTRLSIL.

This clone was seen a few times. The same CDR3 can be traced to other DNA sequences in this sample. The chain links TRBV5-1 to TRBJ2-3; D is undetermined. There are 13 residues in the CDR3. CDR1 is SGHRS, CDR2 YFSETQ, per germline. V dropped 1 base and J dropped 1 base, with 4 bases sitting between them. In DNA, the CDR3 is TGCGCCAGCAGCTTGAGCGGCACAGATACGCAGTATTTT. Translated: CASSLSGTDTQYF.

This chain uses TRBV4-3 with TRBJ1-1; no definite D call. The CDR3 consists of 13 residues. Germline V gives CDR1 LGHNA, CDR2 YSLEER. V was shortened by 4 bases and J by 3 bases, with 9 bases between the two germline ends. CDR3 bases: TGCGCCAGCAGCCGCAATGGGTACACTGAAGCTTTCTTT. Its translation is CASSRNGYTEAFF.

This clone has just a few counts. The CDR3 loop is CAHRDRECNEQYF. In DNA, the CDR3 is TGCGCCCACCGGGACAGGGAATGCAACGAGCAGTACTTC. This sequence joins TRBV23-1 and TRBJ2-7, with TRBD1 identical over 9 bases. TRBV23-1 is known as an ORF, though its function is uncertain. CDR3 length: 13 amino acids. The V and J ends lost 11 bases and 5 bases, in that order; junction bases with no gene match: 10.